One T cell receptor beta chain is described in this entry. The target of this receptor is not known. The library was built by means of 5' RACE. The input for every TCR library was approximately 3,500 ng of total RNA. For each sample, cDNA synthesis was carried out in eight separate reactions using SMARTScribe reverse transcriptase. During cDNA synthesis, template switching introduced unique molecular identifiers that contained a 6-nucleotide sample barcode. TCRalpha and TCRbeta cDNA was amplified by two nested PCRs of 16 and 9 cycles, with bead purification after each PCR. Before amplification, the cDNA was treated with uracil DNA-glycosylase and purified using the QIAquick PCR purification kit. The second PCR added Illumina TruSeq-compatible adapters along with sample-specific barcodes. Library quality and concentration were checked on TapeStation and Qubit, and libraries were pooled at approximately 4.7 ng each. Sequencing of pooled libraries was carried out on an Illumina HiSeq2500 single-index Rapid Run using 2 x 100 bp reads and custom sequencing primers. In the authors' own workflow: MiGEC version 1.2.6 was used for UMI-based consensus assembly, which corrected PCR and sequencing errors. V(D)J alignment, clonotype assembly and CDR3 extraction were performed with MiXCR version 2.1.1. Normalisation of gene usage, clonotype sharing and MAIT/NKT TCR abundance was achieved by analysing the top 1000, 10 000 and 20 000 clonotypes per sample. After downsampling to 27 000 UMIs, diversity was calculated as the inverse Simpson index using the vegan R package. Paired Mann-Whitney U tests were applied to discordant twin pairs, with Benjamini-Hochberg correction for multiple testing. Each CDR3 protein sequence appears as one entry after TCRdb reprocessed the reads, and no DNA is included. What appears here as the V and J calls and clone size reflects TCRdb's work, not the paper's. The sample's table lists a count of about 160,000 distinct CDR3 sequences. Together, the top ten hold 2% to 3% of the sample.

The record originates from a study of monozygotic twins with inflammatory bowel disease (dated by TCRdb to the late 2010s). Background for the entire study: A total of approximately 30 monozygotic twin pairs were included in the full study, comprising nine German pairs (four IBD-concordant, five IBD-discordant) and 19 IBD-discordant Danish pairs. Disease-associated traits were sought mainly through comparisons between IBD patients and their genetically identical healthy co-twins within discordant pairs. Each individual had, on average, about 151 000 unique TCRalpha sequences and 181 000 unique TCRbeta sequences available for analysis.

Reading the germline V gene (reference sequence) gives CDR1 LNHDA and CDR2 SQIVND. From its cysteine to its phenylalanine, the CDR3 spans 19 amino acids. This entry has no DNA. An approximately 2.5 ml peripheral blood sample was drawn into PAXgene tubes per donor and stored at -80°C. Total RNA was isolated from whole blood with the PAXgene blood miRNA kit on an automated QIAcube, without T cell sorting. Peripheral blood from monozygotic twin pairs, either concordant or discordant for inflammatory bowel disease, underwent deep TCRalpha and TCRbeta repertoire profiling that used unique molecular barcoding. Smoking habits were recorded for all twin pairs, and each individual was classified as a current, former or never smoker. What the work shows at the level of the full study, not this receptor alone: Measured by the inverse Simpson index, TCRbeta repertoire diversity was lower in IBD patients than in their healthy co-twins. Differing immunosuppressive treatments among patients may have added background noise and inter-individual variability to the repertoires. Different T cell subtypes could not be distinguished in the analysis. Compared with healthy twins, IBD patients had fewer clonotypes in common with other individuals, a difference most pronounced in patients showing signs of disease activity. The results gave no support for a single strong signal or clonotype linked to IBD. Repertoire similarity did not differ between concordant and discordant twins, which could be due to limited statistical power.

The chain employs TRBV19 and TRBJ1-5; checking the TCRdb D call of TRBD1 is not possible without DNA. This TCR derives from a human donor with ulcerative colitis or Crohn's disease, or a healthy co-twin of an affected twin (not recorded which). The specimen was blood. CDR3 loop: CASSPLRDRGLRWNQPQHF. Reference TRBV19 and TRBJ1-5 proteins supply the regions before and after the CDR3; the full variable domain is: DGGITQSPKYLFRKEGQNVTLSCEQNLNHDAMYWYRQDPGQGLRLIYYSQIVNDFQKGDIAEGYSVSREKKESFPLTVTSAQKNPTAFYLCASSPLRDRGLRWNQPQHFGDGTRLSIL.